Listed here are 32 T cell receptor beta chains from one sample, sequenced in a study of blood T cell repertoires in COVID-19. Data came from immunoSEQ multiplex PCR; TCRdb stores just in-frame clones and leaves some out. The sample carries some 80,000 clones, roughly 78% recorded once. Sequences were obtained from peripheral blood. The origin of the receptors is a woman aged 80 or over with active or convalescent COVID-19.

The V call is TRBV5-1, the J call TRBJ2-1; D is ambiguous. The germline V and J ends were trimmed by 0 bases and 7 bases, with 8 bases remaining between them. The CDR3 length is 13 residues. From germline, CDR1 is SGHRS and CDR2 YFSETQ. CDR3 coding DNA: TGCGCCAGCAGCTTGGCTGAACAAAATGAGCAGTTCTTC. Translating it yields CASSLAEQNEQFF.

The chain uses TRBV19 and TRBJ2-3; 15 bases align to TRBD2. The CDR3 length is 15 residues. Germline assignment: CDR1 LNHDA and CDR2 SQIVND (reference sequence). J lost 6 bases, V lost 5 bases, and 3 bases had no gene match. CDR3 in DNA: TGTGCCAGTAGTCCCGGACTAGCGGGAGGGGATACGCAGTATTTT. Translated, it gives CASSPGLAGGDTQYF.

The CDR3 nucleotides are TGTGCCAGCAGTTACGCGGGGACTGGAAACACCATATATTTT. It is translated as CASSYAGTGNTIYF. The chain recombines TRBV6-5 with TRBJ1-3; D is undetermined. The CDR3 spans 14 residues. The germline CDR1 and CDR2 sequences are MNHEY and SVGAGI. V lost 2 bases and J 2 bases, leaving 7 bases between the germline ends.

This clone appeared a few times. This sequence joins TRBV18 and TRBJ2-3; 9 nucleotides line up with TRBD1. Germline trimming cut 3 bases from V and 3 bases from J; bases unmatched to any gene: 10. Germline assignment: CDR1 KGHSH and CDR2 LQKENI. The CDR3 covers 17 residues. CDR3 DNA sequence: TGTGCCAGCTCACCCGTCTGGACAGGGGTGGGGACAGATACGCAGTATTTT. Protein sequence: CASSPVWTGVGTDTQYF.

The rearrangement uses TRBV9 and TRBJ2-5; 8 positions match TRBD2. Germline V gene sequence: CDR1 SGDLS, CDR2 YYNGEE. The CDR3 contains 17 residues. V shed 0 bases, J shed 4 bases, and the junction held 11 bases outside the gene matches. CDR3 protein: CASSVGNSGAVRETQYF. The CDR3 DNA is TGTGCCAGCAGCGTAGGTAATAGCGGGGCAGTTCGAGAGACCCAGTACTTC.

V gene TRBV5-8 combines with J gene TRBJ1-4, with D unresolved. Per germline, CDR1 SGHTS and CDR2 YDEGEE. The V end was cut by 4 bases, the J end by 11 bases, with 18 bases between. CDR3 length: 14 residues. CDR3 sequence reads: CASSRYGGRDKLFF. The CDR3 nucleotides are TGTGCCAGCAGCCGGTACGGAGGGAGGGATAAACTGTTTTTT.

The chain employs TRBV6-2 or TRBV6-3 and TRBJ1-6, with TRBD1 as a possible D gene (6 bases). This CDR3 has 15 residues. V was trimmed by 2 bases and J by 6 bases, leaving 11 bases between them. Germline V gives CDR1 MNHEY, CDR2 SVGEGT. The DNA for the CDR3 is TGTGCCAGCAGTTACCCAAGACAGGCTAATTCACCCCTCCACTTT. Its translation is CASSYPRQANSPLHF.

The chain recombines TRBV6-5 with TRBJ2-7; the D gene is possibly TRBD1 (5 bases). The CDR3 has 13 residues. Germline CDR1 is MNHEY and CDR2 is SVGAGI. Between the trimmed V and J ends, which lost 8 bases and 1 base, there was a span of 12 bases. CDR3 nucleotides: TGTGCCAGCTTGTGGGCAGGGTCCTACGAGCAGTACTTC. Protein sequence: CASLWAGSYEQYF.

The rearrangement joins TRBV12-3 or TRBV12-4 to TRBJ1-1; D call uncertain. V lost 1 base and J lost 10, with 10 bases in between. The CDR3 runs to 12 residues. CDR3 in DNA: TGTGCCAGCAGTTTAGTGCGGGCCAGAGCTTTCTTT. This sequence encodes CASSLVRARAFF.

The chain links TRBV29-1 to TRBJ2-3; 7 positions match TRBD2. Germline V lookup: CDR1 SQVTM, CDR2 ANQGSEA. The length of the CDR3 is 17 residues. With 0 bases clipped from V and 1 base from J, the junction kept 10 bases outside the gene matches. The CDR3 sequence is CSVEDRLGAGGTDTQYF. CDR3 coding DNA: TGCAGCGTTGAAGATCGGCTTGGGGCGGGGGGCACAGATACGCAGTATTTT.

This chain joins TRBV6-1 and TRBJ1-5; 7 bases are a match to TRBD1. The germline CDR1 and CDR2 sequences are MNHNS and SASEGT. The CDR3 loop spans 14 amino acids. V gave up 3 bases and J gave up 4 bases; unmatched junction bases: 3. CDR3 protein: CASSEYRGNQPQHF. CDR3 bases: TGTGCCAGCAGTGAGTACAGGGGAAATCAGCCCCAGCATTTT.

The chain uses TRBV27 and TRBJ1-5; D uncertain. Trimming cost V 2 bases and J 0 bases, with 20 bases left between them. This CDR3 contains 19 residues. The V gene's germline CDR1 is MNHEY and CDR2 SMNVEV (reference sequence). This CDR3 is CASSLLYPGKSNSNQPQHF. The DNA for the CDR3 is TGTGCCAGCAGTTTACTGTATCCGGGGAAATCGAATAGCAATCAGCCCCAGCATTTT.

V and J are TRBV7-9 and TRBJ2-7; D perhaps matches TRBD1 (6 bases). V shed 0 bases and J shed 5 bases, with 11 bases lying between them. This CDR3 region has 14 residues. CDR1 and CDR2 from the germline V gene are SEHNR and FQNEAQ (reference sequence). The CDR3 DNA is TGTGCCAGCAGCTTAGCGAGGGGGAGCGACGAGCAGTACTTC. It yields the protein CASSLARGSDEQYF.

This chain uses TRBV4-1 with TRBJ1-1; TRBD1 agrees at 7 bases. The CDR3 is 15 residues long. Germline V lookup: CDR1 MGHRA, CDR2 YSYEKL. The trim removed 2 bases at V and 6 bases at J, leaving 9 bases unmatched. The CDR3 DNA reads as TGCGCCAGCAGCCAAACTACCGGGACAGCCTCTGAAGCTTTCTTT. Amino acids: CASSQTTGTASEAFF.

The V and J genes are TRBV30 and TRBJ2-4; the D is unclear. Germline CDR1 GTSNPN, CDR2 SVGIG (reference sequence). The CDR3 extends over 14 amino acids. Deletions cut 1 base from V and 3 bases from J, with 10 bases between. CDR3: CAWSGRRNKNIQYF. The DNA of the CDR3 is TGTGCCTGGAGTGGGCGGCGGAACAAAAACATTCAGTACTTC.

This clone appeared once. V is TRBV19 and J is TRBJ2-6; 11 nucleotides agree with TRBD1. Germline V lookup: CDR1 LNHDA, CDR2 SQIVND (reference sequence). With V trimmed by 4 bases and J by 4 bases, 9 bases remained unmatched. The CDR3 totals 18 residues. Here the CDR3 DNA reads TGTGCCAGTAGTAACCGGGGGACAGGGGGACTCGGGGCCAACGTCCTGACTTTC. Translation: CASSNRGTGGLGANVLTF. The variable domain in full, with the rest retrieved from reference TRBV19 and TRBJ2-6, is DGGITQSPKYLFRKEGQNVTLSCEQNLNHDAMYWYRQDPGQGLRLIYYSQIVNDFQKGDIAEGYSVSREKKESFPLTVTSAQKNPTAFYLCASSNRGTGGLGANVLTFGAGSRLTVL.

The V gene is TRBV24-1, the J gene TRBJ2-1, with TRBD2 identical over 7 bases. Germline trimming cut 6 bases from V and 5 bases from J; bases unmatched to any gene: 6. The CDR3 contains 14 residues. CDR1 and CDR2 (germline): KGHDR, SFDVKD. The CDR3 region is CATSSPGTNNEQFF. Here the CDR3 DNA reads TGTGCCACCAGTTCCCCCGGGACTAACAATGAGCAGTTCTTC.

Worth noting for this clone: A junction end diverges from the germline sequence, so it may reflect a read error. The chain recombines TRBV7-7 with TRBJ2-5; D might be TRBD1 (5 bases). Germline lookup yields CDR1 SSHAT and CDR2 FNYEAQ (reference sequence). This CDR3 comprises 13 residues. The CDR3, as DNA: TGTGCTAGCAGCCCGGACATCCAAGAGACCCAGTACTTC. Translation: CASSPDIQETQYF.

The rearrangement uses TRBV19 and TRBJ1-2, with 7 bases that match TRBD1. The junction had 4 bases not matched to a gene; V was cut back by 5 bases and J by 7 bases. The V gene's germline CDR1 is LNHDA and CDR2 SQIVND (reference sequence). The CDR3 covers 12 residues. Written as DNA, the CDR3 is TGTGCCAGTAGTTACAGGGGTGGTGGCTACACCTTC. Its translation is CASSYRGGGYTF.

This chain links TRBV24-1 with TRBJ2-2; the match to TRBD2 covers 10 bases. The CDR3 sequence is 16 residues long. Germline-derived CDR1 and CDR2 are KGHDR and SFDVKD. The ends lost 4 bases at V and 6 bases at J; junction bases unmatched: 7. CDR3 residues: CATSDVSGRAAGELFF. The CDR3 bases are TGTGCCACCAGTGACGTGAGCGGGAGGGCGGCCGGGGAGCTGTTTTTT.

This clone appeared a few times. V usage is TRBV4-3 and J usage is TRBJ1-6; no reliable D call. The germline V gene encodes CDR1 LGHNA and CDR2 YSLEER. The length of the CDR3 is 15 residues. The V end was cut by 8 bases, the J end by 0 bases, with 11 bases between. CDR3 coding DNA: TGCGCCAGCCAACCCAGGATCTCCTATAATTCACCCCTCCACTTT. Amino acids: CASQPRISYNSPLHF.

The chain employs TRBV2 and TRBJ1-6, with TRBD1 matching 8 bases. CDR3 length equals 15 residues. The junction had 12 bases not matched to a gene; V was cut back by 7 bases and J by 10 bases. Germline assignment: CDR1 SNHLY and CDR2 FYNNEI. The CDR3 here is CASTSTGASGSPLHF. The CDR3, as DNA: TGTGCCAGCACATCGACAGGGGCCTCGGGGTCACCCCTCCACTTT.

The CDR3 spells CASSETGRGRGAFF. The CDR3 nucleotides read TGTGCCAGCAGTGAAACCGGCAGGGGGCGAGGAGCTTTCTTT. V and J are TRBV6-1 and TRBJ1-1, with TRBD1 matching over 8 bases. Germline trimming cut 2 bases from V and 10 bases from J; bases unmatched to any gene: 9. Germline V gives CDR1 MNHNS, CDR2 SASEGT. The CDR3 length is 14 residues.

This chain links TRBV27 with TRBJ1-5; D is ambiguous. The CDR3 covers 13 residues. V was shortened by 1 base and J by 7 bases, with 8 bases between the two germline ends. The germline gives CDR1 MNHEY, CDR2 SMNVEV (reference sequence). CDR3 protein: CASSLYSGQPQHF. CDR3 DNA: TGTGCCAGCAGTTTATATTCGGGACAGCCCCAGCATTTT.

This clone has a single count. The chain links TRBV7-9 to TRBJ2-2, with a weak D call TRBD1 (6 bases). This CDR3 spans 15 amino acids. The V gene lost 3 bases and the J gene lost 2 bases, with 10 bases spanning the gap. Germline V lookup: CDR1 SEHNR, CDR2 FQNEAQ (reference sequence). CDR3 sequence reads: CASSFSGTNTGELFF. The DNA for the CDR3 is TGTGCCAGCAGCTTTTCCGGGACAAACACCGGGGAGCTGTTTTTT.

V is TRBV6-6 and J is TRBJ1-4; no clear D gene. Trimming left V 5 bases short and J 4 bases short, with 14 bases between. Per germline, CDR1 MNHNY and CDR2 SVGAGI (reference sequence). This CDR3 is 15 amino acids long. This chain's CDR3 is CASSLPQSGNEKLFF. The CDR3 DNA reads as TGTGCCAGCAGTCTTCCTCAGAGCGGTAATGAAAAACTGTTTTTT.

The chain combines TRBV6-1 with TRBJ2-7; the D gene is possibly TRBD2 (7 bases). Germline V gives CDR1 MNHNS, CDR2 SASEGT. This CDR3 region has 15 residues. V was trimmed by 3 bases and J by 3 bases, leaving 15 bases between them. DNA for the CDR3: TGTGCCAGCAGTGACCAAGGGGGGGGCCTCTACGAGCAGTACTTC. It is translated as CASSDQGGGLYEQYF.

The chain employs TRBV5-6 and TRBJ2-5, with a possible D match to TRBD2 (7 bases). Trimming pared 0 bases from V and 1 base from J, leaving 19 bases between. Germline V gene data show CDR1 as SGHDT and CDR2 as YYEEEE. This CDR3 is 18 amino acids long. CDR3 residues: CASSLAFGGPLIQETQYF. As DNA, the CDR3 is TGTGCCAGCAGCTTGGCGTTCGGGGGGCCCCTAATCCAAGAGACCCAGTACTTC. The full variable domain, its missing parts supplied by reference TRBV5-6 and TRBJ2-5, is DAGVTQSPTHLIKTRGQQVTLRCSPKSGHDTVSWYQQALGQGPQFIFQYYEEEERQRGNFPDRFSGHQFPNYSSELNVNALLLGDSALYLCASSLAFGGPLIQETQYFGPGTRLLVL.

This clone was seen a single time. J is TRBJ2-7 and V is TRBV6-5; 12 bases line up with TRBD1. The CDR3 loop spans 14 amino acids. The V gene's germline CDR1 is MNHEY and CDR2 SVGAGI. V trimming: 2 bases; J trimming: 7 bases; junction bases outside the gene matches: 3. CDR3 nucleotide sequence: TGTGCCAGCAGTTACACGGGACAGGGGGCTGAGCAGTACTTC. Its translation: CASSYTGQGAEQYF.

The chain carries TRBV6-6 and TRBJ2-3, with D possibly matching TRBD1 (5 bases). Germline CDR1 reads MNHNY; CDR2 reads SVGAGI (reference sequence). V gave up 6 bases and J gave up 2 bases, with 15 bases separating them. The CDR3 covers 15 residues. The CDR3 sequence is CASRGLMGYTDTQYF. The CDR3 nucleotides are TGTGCCAGCAGGGGGCTGATGGGATACACAGATACGCAGTATTTT.

The genes are TRBV5-1 and TRBJ2-7; TRBD2 matches at 7 bases. The junction had 10 bases not matched to a gene; V was cut back by 4 bases and J by 6 bases. In germline, CDR1 is SGHRS, CDR2 YFSETQ. CDR3 length equals 14 residues. In nucleotides, the CDR3 is TGCGCCAGCAGCCCAGCCGGGGGGAAGGTCGAGCAGTACTTC. Protein product: CASSPAGGKVEQYF.

J is TRBJ2-7 and V is TRBV7-8; the match to TRBD1 covers 11 bases. V was clipped by 3 bases and J by 6 bases; unmatched bases: 4. The CDR3 loop spans 14 amino acids. Germline loops: CDR1 SGHVS, CDR2 FQNEAQ. Here the CDR3 reads CASSLWTGGSEQYF. CDR3 in DNA: TGTGCCAGCAGCTTGTGGACAGGGGGCAGCGAGCAGTACTTC.